This T cell receptor (beta chain) was captured by sequencing in a study of breast tumors, draining lymph nodes, adjacent tissues (dated by TCRdb to 2016 to 2017). Regarding the complete study: The study compared TCR beta repertoires across tumor, adjacent nontumor tissue and axillary lymph nodes from breast cancer patients. The study aimed to assess the relationships and possible T-cell exchange between tumor, surrounding tissue and draining lymph node repertoires in human breast cancer.

The germline V gene sets CDR1 to MGHRA and CDR2 to YSYEKL. V sheds 1 base and J sheds 5 bases, leaving 9 bases between their ends. The CDR3 spans 14 residues, from the cysteine through the phenylalanine. The retained sequence is limited to the CDR3, 42 bases, with the frame set at the first base. Study-level results and caveats: The data were considered consistent with the idea that most tumor T cells come from the lymph node and then expand in tumor tissue. The conclusion that tumor T cells originate in lymph nodes was framed as consistent with a hypothesis rather than directly demonstrated. Tumor and nontumor tissue repertoires were found to be significantly more similar in luminal-like than in basal-like breast cancer. T-cell repertoire diversity in tumors was found to be lower than in lymph nodes but higher than in nontumor tissue, and preferential V and J gene usage was observed.

TCRdb names Illumina HiSeq 2000 as the instrument used. TCR beta chain libraries were generated through multiplex PCR amplification. The amplified TCR beta chain products were analyzed by high-throughput sequencing. In-frame beta chains were kept once TCRdb had trimmed the public reads at Q25 with fastp and called clones with MiXCR. A single entry per CDR3 protein holds the most common genes and DNA from its merged rows. The sample profile shows fewer than 200,000 distinct CDR3 sequences; roughly 30% of them were found once. The ten most abundant clones make up about 4% of the sample. At least ten counts were recorded for this clonotype. This clone's antigen is unknown. Within one base of it there is no much larger clone, and no base qualities were kept. Lymph node samples were obtained from the axillary draining lymph nodes of breast cancer patients.

This sequence originates from a female donor with breast cancer. Some clones in this sample may be carry-over from other donors' samples. The sequence links TRBV4-1 to TRBJ2-1; no D gene can be assigned with confidence. Material for sequencing was axillary lymph node tissue. The CDR3 amino acid sequence is: CASSQVPDHNEQFF. The nucleotides read TGCGCCAGCAGCCAAGTACCGGACCACAATGAGCAGTTCTTC.